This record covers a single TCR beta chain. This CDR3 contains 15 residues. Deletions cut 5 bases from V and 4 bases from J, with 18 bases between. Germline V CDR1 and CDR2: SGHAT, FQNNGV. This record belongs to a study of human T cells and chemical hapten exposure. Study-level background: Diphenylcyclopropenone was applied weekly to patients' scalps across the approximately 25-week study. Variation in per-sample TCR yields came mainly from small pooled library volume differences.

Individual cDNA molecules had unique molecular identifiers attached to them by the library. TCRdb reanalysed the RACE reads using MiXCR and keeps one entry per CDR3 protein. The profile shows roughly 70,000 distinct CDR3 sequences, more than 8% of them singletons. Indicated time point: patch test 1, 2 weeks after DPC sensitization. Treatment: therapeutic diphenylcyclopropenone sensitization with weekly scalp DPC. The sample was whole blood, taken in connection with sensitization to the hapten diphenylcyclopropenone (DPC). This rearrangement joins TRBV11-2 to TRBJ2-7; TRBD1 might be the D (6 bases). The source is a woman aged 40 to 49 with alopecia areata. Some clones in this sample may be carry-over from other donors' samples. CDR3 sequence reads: CASSPGQFGLYEQYF. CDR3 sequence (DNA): TGTGCCAGCAGCCCCGGACAGTTCGGCTTATACGAGCAGTACTTC.